The T cell receptor beta chain under discussion was sequenced for a study of early T cells in non-severe SARS-CoV-2 infection. In the study overall: Investigators sequenced bulk RNA drawn from unsorted whole blood, and chains remained unpaired.

V shed 5 bases and J shed 5 bases, with 13 bases lying between them. CDR3 length equals 13 residues. CDR1 and CDR2 from the germline V gene are MDHEN and SYDVKM. General observations from the study: Matching results from VDJdb favored anti-spike CD8 responses, leaving private and CD4 specificities undetected.

This clonotype was counted ten times or more. The antigen is undetermined. Individually, cDNA molecules had unique molecular identifiers attached to them. One entry per CDR3 protein, called by TCRdb with MiXCR from the 5' RACE reads. The data contain 70,000 or so distinct CDR3 sequences, approximately 10% of them seen just once; the ten biggest clones take up 6.4%. The clonotype originates from an adult who was a healthcare worker with PCR-confirmed SARS-CoV-2 infection or an uninfected control (not recorded which). V is TRBV28 and J is TRBJ2-7; D gene unclear. Source material: whole blood. The CDR3 nucleotides read TGTGCCAGCAGTCACCCTCTGGACGACGAGCAGTACTTC. It translates to CASSHPLDDEQYF.